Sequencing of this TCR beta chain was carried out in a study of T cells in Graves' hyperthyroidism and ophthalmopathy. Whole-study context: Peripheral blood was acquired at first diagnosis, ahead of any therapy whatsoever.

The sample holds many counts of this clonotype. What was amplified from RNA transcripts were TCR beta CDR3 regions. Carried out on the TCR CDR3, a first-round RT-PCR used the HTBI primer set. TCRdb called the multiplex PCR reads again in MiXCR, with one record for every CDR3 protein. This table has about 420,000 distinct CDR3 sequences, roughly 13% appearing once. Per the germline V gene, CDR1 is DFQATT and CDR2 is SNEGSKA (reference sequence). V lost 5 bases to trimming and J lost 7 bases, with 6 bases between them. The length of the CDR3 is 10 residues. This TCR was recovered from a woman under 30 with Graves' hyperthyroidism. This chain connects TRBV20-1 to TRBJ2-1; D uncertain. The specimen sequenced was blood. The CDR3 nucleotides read TGCAGTGCTCGGCAGAATGAGCAGTTCTTC. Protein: CSARQNEQFF.